The 18 T cell receptor beta chains in this list originate from one sample, sequenced in a study of cytomegalovirus exposure and HLA in healthy donors. The primer mix had 60 Vbeta and 13 Jbeta primers. The table came from immunoSEQ multiplex PCR; TCRdb's copy has only in-frame clones and leaves some out. This table holds 45,000 to 65,000 clones, about 72% found once. The specimen was PBMCs. These receptors came from a woman aged 40 to 50 in good health and CMV-seropositive.

This clone showed up just a few times. V and J are TRBV4-1 and TRBJ2-7; D unclear. CDR3 length: 13 residues. Trimming stripped 2 bases from V and 0 bases from J, with 5 bases between. Germline CDR1 MGHRA, CDR2 YSYEKL. CDR3 loop: CASSQTPSYEQYF. The CDR3 nucleotides read TGCGCCAGCAGCCAAACTCCCTCCTACGAGCAGTACTTC.

The chain is built from TRBV6-1 and TRBJ2-7, with 7 bases that match TRBD1. The CDR3 runs to 15 residues. V trimming: 6 bases; J trimming: 2 bases; junction bases outside the gene matches: 10. Germline V gene sequence: CDR1 MNHNS, CDR2 SASEGT. CDR3 amino acids: CASRTPATGTYEQYF. In DNA form, the CDR3 reads TGTGCCAGCAGAACCCCCGCGACAGGGACCTACGAGCAGTACTTC.

This clone has only one observation. The chain links TRBV5-1 to TRBJ2-7; 7 nucleotides line up with TRBD2. CDR1 SGHRS and CDR2 YFSETQ come from the germline V gene. The trim removed 3 bases at V and 5 bases at J, leaving 5 bases unmatched. The CDR3 is made up of 13 amino acids. The DNA of the CDR3 is TGCGCCAGCAGCTACCGGGAGGCGGACGAGCAGTACTTC. This translates into CASSYREADEQYF.

This chain uses TRBV19 with TRBJ2-2; maybe TRBD2 (6 bases). Trimming took 5 bases from V and 5 from J, leaving 18 bases between them. The CDR3 runs to 16 residues. From germline, CDR1 is LNHDA and CDR2 SQIVND (reference sequence). The CDR3 DNA reads TGTGCCAGTAGTCCCCGGGGCGGGGCGGGAACCGGGGAGCTGTTTTTT. Its translation is CASSPRGGAGTGELFF. Together with reference TRBV19 and TRBJ2-2, the CDR3 gives the full variable domain: DGGITQSPKYLFRKEGQNVTLSCEQNLNHDAMYWYRQDPGQGLRLIYYSQIVNDFQKGDIAEGYSVSREKKESFPLTVTSAQKNPTAFYLCASSPRGGAGTGELFFGEGSRLTVL.

This clone was counted a few times. The chain carries TRBV7-2 and TRBJ1-1; no firm D call. This CDR3 spans 11 amino acids. Between the trimmed V and J ends, which lost 5 bases and 8 bases, there was a span of 9 bases. Germline CDR1 SGHTA, CDR2 FQGNSA. The CDR3 DNA reads as TGTGCCAGCAGCATAGGGAGGGAAGCTTTCTTT. It specifies CASSIGREAFF.

The J gene is TRBJ1-2, the V gene TRBV19; 7 bases are shared with TRBD1. Looked up from germline, CDR1 is LNHDA and CDR2 is SQIVND (reference sequence). CDR3 length: 13 amino acids. Losses at the gene ends were 10 bases for V and 4 bases for J; bases not matched to a gene: 9. The CDR3 bases are TGTGCCACCACCCAGGGGGGTATCTATGGCTACACCTTC. Translating it yields CATTQGGIYGYTF.

This chain's CDR3 is CASSQLRQGRPNTEAFF. The CDR3 DNA reads TGCGCCAGCAGTCAATTGAGACAGGGTAGACCGAACACTGAAGCTTTCTTT. J is TRBJ1-1 and V is TRBV23-1; 7 bases agree with TRBD1. TRBV23-1 is annotated as an ORF whose role is uncertain. This CDR3 region has 17 residues. V lost 1 base to trimming and J lost 1 base; unmatched junction nucleotides: 9.

The V call is TRBV5-4, the J call TRBJ2-1, with TRBD2 matching 13 bases. Germline-derived CDR1 and CDR2 are SGHNT and YYREEE (reference sequence). The CDR3 is 15 amino acids. The J segment lost 7 bases and the V segment lost 1 base, leaving 2 bases of the junction unmatched. The CDR3 spells CASSLRLAGGNEQFF. The CDR3 region has the DNA TGTGCCAGCAGCTTGAGACTAGCGGGGGGAAATGAGCAGTTCTTC.

V and J are TRBV5-1 and TRBJ1-4, with 9 bases matching TRBD1. CDR1 is SGHRS, CDR2 YFSETQ, per germline. V lost 2 bases to trimming and J lost 8 bases; unmatched junction nucleotides: 7. This CDR3 has 15 amino acids. CDR3 sequence: CASSFSGTGQEKLFF. CDR3 DNA: TGCGCCAGCAGCTTCTCCGGGACAGGGCAGGAAAAACTGTTTTTT.

With regard to this clone: Sequence at one end of the junction differs from germline and may be a read error. The same CDR3 is also encoded by other DNA sequences in this sample. The rearrangement links TRBV5-1 to TRBJ1-1; TRBD1 might be the D (5 bases). There are 16 residues in the CDR3. From germline, CDR1 is SGHRS and CDR2 YFSETQ. CDR3 in amino acids: CASSLEGFTGITEAFF. CDR3 bases: TGTGCCAGCAGCTTGGAAGGTTTCACAGGCATCACTGAAGCTTTCTTT.

This rearrangement joins TRBV6-1 to TRBJ1-2; D is unresolved. This CDR3 spans 14 amino acids. V was pared by 6 bases and J by 2 bases, with 13 bases between. CDR1 is MNHNS and CDR2 is SASEGT in the germline V gene. The CDR3 reads CASRLTAGNYGYTF. In nucleotides, the CDR3 is TGTGCCAGCAGACTGACGGCCGGGAACTATGGCTACACCTTC.

This chain connects TRBV7-9 to TRBJ1-1; D may be TRBD1 (5 bases). Germline lookup yields CDR1 SEHNR and CDR2 FQNEAQ (reference sequence). The CDR3 runs 14 residues. V was trimmed by 3 bases and J by 10 bases, leaving 18 bases between them. CDR3 sequence (DNA): TGTGCCAGCAGCTTGGGCGGGGGGGGAGGTGTAGCTTTCTTT. Protein: CASSLGGGGGVAFF.

V gene TRBV6-5 combines with J gene TRBJ1-3; D unclear. From germline, CDR1 is MNHEY and CDR2 SVGAGI. This CDR3 region has 15 residues. Trimming stripped 7 bases from V and 0 bases from J, with 13 bases between. The CDR3 is CASTQLPLSGNTIYF. The CDR3 nucleotides are TGTGCCAGCACCCAACTCCCCCTCTCTGGAAACACCATATATTTT.

This rearrangement joins TRBV7-2 to TRBJ2-7, with TRBD1 as a possible D gene (6 bases). V lost 3 bases to trimming and J lost 5 bases, with 14 bases between them. The germline gives CDR1 SGHTA, CDR2 FQGNSA. The CDR3 length is 14 residues. The CDR3 sequence is CASSLGQGLHEQYF. CDR3 bases: TGTGCCAGCAGCTTGGGTCAGGGGTTACACGAGCAGTACTTC.

The chain has TRBV2 and TRBJ1-6, with TRBD1 matching 7 bases. This CDR3 is built from 13 residues. Losses at the gene ends were 6 bases for V and 9 bases for J; bases not matched to a gene: 5. CDR1 is SNHLY, CDR2 FYNNEI, per germline. The CDR3 protein is CASRTGFFSPLHF. CDR3 in DNA: TGTGCCAGCAGGACAGGGTTTTTTTCACCCCTCCACTTT.

This chain links TRBV10-2 with TRBJ2-7; D may be TRBD1 (5 bases). The V gene's germline CDR1 is WSHSY and CDR2 SAAADI. The CDR3 covers 15 residues. The V gene lost 0 bases and the J gene lost 1 base, with 10 bases spanning the gap. The CDR3 DNA follows: TGCGCCAGCAGTGAGTCGGTGGGGCTTTCCTACGAGCAGTACTTC. This sequence encodes CASSESVGLSYEQYF.

This rearrangement joins TRBV4-1 to TRBJ1-1, with no clear D. The CDR3 is 13 residues long. Germline assignment: CDR1 MGHRA and CDR2 YSYEKL. Trimming removed 0 bases at V and 4 bases at J, with 6 bases between. As DNA, the CDR3 is TGCGCCAGCAGCCAAGATGCGGGCACTGAAGCTTTCTTT. Translation gives CASSQDAGTEAFF.

The chain employs TRBV21-1 and TRBJ1-4; TRBD1 is taken as the D call from the table, unchecked against the DNA. TRBV21-1 is labeled a pseudogene. There are 16 residues in the CDR3. CDR3 bases: TGTCCCCTGGGGGGACAGGGGGCGGGAACTAATGAAAAACTGTTTTTT. Its protein product is CPLGGQGAGTNEKLFF.